Shown below are 10 T cell receptor beta chains from a single sample sequenced in a study of blood T cells in healthy people across ages. Sample-barcoded 5' priming and a J-beta primer mix drove a second PCR of about 6 to 12 cycles. TCRdb re-called the 5' RACE reads with MiXCR, one entry per CDR3 protein. The table lists hundreds of thousands of distinct CDR3 sequences, approximately 21% of them singletons. Sequences were obtained from blood. Every receptor here comes from a man aged 70 or older in good health.

The rearrangement joins TRBV6-5 to TRBJ2-2; no firm D call. The CDR3 loop spans 14 amino acids. Per germline, CDR1 MNHEY and CDR2 SVGAGI. V dropped 8 bases and J dropped 2 bases, with 12 bases sitting between them. The CDR3 coding sequence is TGTGCCAGCCGGCGTCTGTCTAACACCGGGGAGCTGTTTTTT. Its translation: CASRRLSNTGELFF.

This clonotype appeared a few times. The gene calls are TRBV9 and TRBJ2-3; no clear D gene. Trimming took off 0 bases at V and 0 bases at J, with 11 bases between the two ends. Germline CDR1 and CDR2: SGDLS and YYNGEE. The CDR3 totals 16 residues. The chain's CDR3 is CASSVVTSASTDTQYF. CDR3 sequence (DNA): TGTGCCAGCAGCGTAGTGACTTCCGCAAGCACAGATACGCAGTATTTT.

This clonotype was counted only a few times. CDR3 coding DNA: TGTGCCAGCAGTTTGAGGACAGGGTTAAACATTCAGTACTTC. Translation gives CASSLRTGLNIQYF. V and J are TRBV12-3 or TRBV12-4 and TRBJ2-4; 8 bases are a match to TRBD1. This CDR3 has 14 amino acids. V shed 3 bases, J shed 6 bases, and the junction held 4 bases outside the gene matches.

Comment on this clonotype: Germline is not matched at one junction end, which may reflect a read error. The rearrangement joins TRBV2 to TRBJ1-5, with 7 bases aligning to TRBD1. The CDR3 consists of 15 residues. Germline CDR1 reads SNHLY; CDR2 reads FYNNEI. In DNA form, the CDR3 reads TGTACCAGCAGTTCGACAGGGTTTGGGAATCAGCCCCAGCATTTT. The encoded protein is CTSSSTGFGNQPQHF.

The rearrangement joins TRBV12-3 or TRBV12-4 to TRBJ2-3; D uncertain. V lost 3 bases, J lost 5 bases, and 9 bases lay in between. CDR3 size: 13 residues. The CDR3 here is CASSFLGEDTQYF. DNA for the CDR3: TGTGCCAGCAGTTTTCTTGGTGAAGATACGCAGTATTTT.

The chain carries TRBV19 and TRBJ2-1, with unresolved D. TRBJ2-5 matches the DNA end more closely, so the J call is doubtful. The CDR3 consists of 13 residues. Germline-derived CDR1 and CDR2 are LNHDA and SQIVND (reference sequence). The CDR3 sequence is CASSIDPKVTQYF. The DNA of the CDR3 is TGTGCCAGTAGTATCGATCCGAAGGTGACCCAGTACTTC.

This clonotype has only a few counts. CDR3 sequence: CAWTPDNQETQYF. CDR3 coding DNA: TGTGCCTGGACTCCGGACAACCAAGAGACCCAGTACTTC. The rearrangement uses TRBV30 and TRBJ2-5; TRBD1 might be the D (5 bases). Germline assignment: CDR1 GTSNPN and CDR2 SVGIG (reference sequence). V shed 4 bases and J shed 0 bases, with 9 bases lying between them. The CDR3 has 13 amino acids.

This chain links TRBV9 with TRBJ2-3; D uncertain. The CDR3 length is 13 residues. V gave up 3 bases and J gave up 6 bases, with 11 bases separating them. Germline lookup yields CDR1 SGDLS and CDR2 YYNGEE. The CDR3 nucleotides are TGTGCCAGCAGCGAGGCCCCGTCGGATACGCAGTATTTT. It codes for CASSEAPSDTQYF.

This clonotype has more than one count but fewer than ten. V gene TRBV6-5 combines with J gene TRBJ2-5; TRBD2 is a possible D gene (5 bases). Germline CDR1 MNHEY, CDR2 SVGAGI. CDR3 length: 14 residues. V was clipped by 5 bases and J by 5 bases, with 15 bases between them. In nucleotides, the CDR3 is TGTGCCAGCAGTGGAGGCCGGGATCTCGAGACCCAGTACTTC. It encodes CASSGGRDLETQYF.

The rearrangement uses TRBV6-1 and TRBJ2-5; 8 positions match TRBD1. Gene TRBJ2-7 matches the end of the DNA better, so the J call may be wrong. There are 14 residues in the CDR3. The germline V gene encodes CDR1 MNHNS and CDR2 SASEGT. CDR3 protein: CASSENRGYYEQYF. The DNA of the CDR3 is TGTGCCAGCAGTGAAAACAGGGGGTACTACGAGCAGTACTTC.